This entry describes one T cell receptor beta chain. Its antigen is still unknown. The V gene end was trimmed by 2 bases and the J gene end by 0 bases; junction bases not matched to a gene: 2. This CDR3 is 15 amino acids long. The germline CDR1 and CDR2 sequences are MNHNY and SVGAGI (reference sequence). This record comes from a study of T cell repertoires in cytomegalovirus infection. About the research overall: Used in the study were CMV epitopes, some recently identified and HLA-C-restricted, others well-studied and HLA-B-restricted. The study, taken as a whole, reports: Identification of carriers of CMV plus the relevant HLA was achieved through cumulative public TCR beta family frequency.

TCRdb re-analysed the reads in MiXCR, keeping a single row per CDR3 protein. Of about a million distinct CDR3 sequences listed, 30% to 40% were seen once; the top ten hold more than 13%. This receptor was identified in a human donor in good health (CMV status not recorded). Some clones in this sample may be carry-over from other donors' samples. The material was cultured CD8+ T cells from PBMCs, obtained from culture after CMV antigen stimulation. This sequence joins TRBV6-6 and TRBJ2-3, with 7 bases lining up with TRBD2. In DNA form, the CDR3 reads TGTGCCAGCAGTTACCTAGCGGATAGCACAGATACGCAGTATTTT. Translation: CASSYLADSTDTQYF.